These 29 T cell receptor beta chains were sequenced from one sample in a study of CD8 T cells in ankylosing spondylitis. TCRdb used MiXCR to reprocess the 5' RACE reads, holding one entry per CDR3 protein. Seen here are some 240,000 distinct CDR3 sequences, around 9.1% observed once, and the top ten hold under 7.5%. The specimen sequenced was blood, either unsorted or a sorted T cell fraction (not recorded which). The receptors derive from a male donor with ankylosing spondylitis or in good health (not recorded which).

The chain joins TRBV12-3 or TRBV12-4 to TRBJ1-1, with a weak D call TRBD1 (5 bases). The CDR3 is made up of 15 amino acids. V lost 2 bases and J 6 bases, leaving 16 bases between the germline ends. CDR3 DNA sequence: TGTGCCAGCAGTTTACTGGGGGAGGGAGGGGCTGAAGCTTTCTTT. Translated: CASSLLGEGGAEAFF.

This clonotype was found a few times. A single base separates this from a much larger clone, so it may be a read error. V usage is TRBV5-4 and J usage is TRBJ2-7, with 11 bases aligning to TRBD2. CDR3 size: 19 residues. The V gene's germline CDR1 is SGHNT and CDR2 YYREEE (reference sequence). Here the CDR3 reads CASSFPGTSGVPDSSEQYF. CDR3 nucleotide sequence: TGTGCCAGCAGCTTTCCCGGGACTAGCGGCGTCCCTGATTCCTCCGAGCAGTACTTC.

This clonotype was counted at least ten times. CDR3 DNA: TGTGCCAGCAGTTACCAGGAGGGAAGTCAGCCCCAGCATTTT. Translation gives CASSYQEGSQPQHF. The genes are TRBV6-5 and TRBJ1-5; D gene unclear. Trimming shortened V by 2 bases and J by 6 bases, and 11 bases separated the two germline ends. The CDR3 is made up of 14 amino acids. The germline CDR1 and CDR2 sequences are MNHEY and SVGAGI.

This clonotype was seen a few times. This chain's CDR3 is CASSPDRIYGYTF. The CDR3 bases are TGTGCCAGCAGTCCGGACAGGATCTATGGCTACACCTTC. The chain carries TRBV12-3 or TRBV12-4 and TRBJ1-2; 7 bases agree with TRBD1. The CDR3 consists of 13 residues. Germline trimming cut 5 bases from V and 4 bases from J; bases unmatched to any gene: 4.

This clonotype appeared a few times. The V call is TRBV20-1, the J call TRBJ2-5; a possible D gene is TRBD1 (5 bases). Germline CDR1 and CDR2: DFQATT and SNEGSKA (reference sequence). The CDR3 length is 15 residues. Trimming left V 3 bases short and J 0 bases short, with 14 bases between. CDR3 in DNA: TGCAGTGCTAGCGTAGGGGCCCAGTACCAAGAGACCCAGTACTTC. It specifies CSASVGAQYQETQYF.

This clonotype was picked up many times. The chain carries TRBV7-9 and TRBJ2-7; D may correspond to TRBD1 or TRBD2 (5 bases each). Trimming stripped 3 bases from V and 7 bases from J, with 25 bases between. Germline lookup yields CDR1 SEHNR and CDR2 FQNEAQ (reference sequence). This CDR3 contains 17 residues. This CDR3 is CASSFRELEGPTREQYF. The CDR3 DNA sequence: TGTGCCAGCAGCTTCCGGGAACTTGAGGGACCTACTCGGGAGCAGTACTTC.

This clonotype was recorded at least ten times. The chain uses TRBV7-3 and TRBJ1-1; TRBD1 aligns across 10 bases. The CDR3 is 14 residues long. CDR1 is SGHTA, CDR2 FQGTGA, per germline. V was pared by 4 bases and J by 5 bases, with 4 bases of the junction left unmatched. The CDR3 reads CASSSGTGVTEAFF. The DNA of the CDR3 is TGTGCCAGCAGCTCCGGGACAGGGGTGACTGAAGCTTTCTTT.

The rearrangement joins TRBV2 to TRBJ1-2; no definite D call. The V gene lost 7 bases and the J gene lost 4 bases, with 7 bases spanning the gap. Germline CDR1 is SNHLY and CDR2 is FYNNEI. This CDR3 is built from 11 residues. CDR3 DNA: TGTGCCAGCACCGTTAGCTATGGCTACACCTTC. This gives the protein CASTVSYGYTF. The full variable domain, in which reference TRBV2 and TRBJ1-2 provide the parts outside the CDR3, is EPEVTQTPSHQVTQMGQEVILRCVPISNHLYFYWYRQILGQKVEFLVSFYNNEISEKSEIFDDQFSVERPDGSNFTLKIRSTKLEDSAMYFCASTVSYGYTFGSGTRLTVV.

The chain is built from TRBV18 and TRBJ2-1, with a weak D call TRBD1 (6 bases). V lost 2 bases, J lost 6 bases, and 11 bases lay in between. The CDR3 has 14 residues. Germline V gene data show CDR1 as KGHSH and CDR2 as LQKENI. As DNA, the CDR3 is TGTGCCAGCTCACCAGACGACAGGCGCAATGAGCAGTTCTTC. Translation: CASSPDDRRNEQFF.

A few counts support this clonotype. Being one base from a much bigger clone, this may be a read error. The rearrangement joins TRBV3-1 to TRBJ2-3, with D maybe TRBD2 (6 bases). This CDR3 is 13 amino acids long. CDR1 and CDR2 (germline): LGHDT, YNNKEL (reference sequence). V was cut by 4 bases and J by 5 bases, with 10 bases left in between. The CDR3 bases are TGTGCCAGCAGCCCTCCCGGGGGAGATACGCAGTATTTT. The encoded protein is CASSPPGGDTQYF.

This clonotype occurred many times. V and J are TRBV5-1 and TRBJ2-3, with 14 bases matching TRBD2. Germline V lookup: CDR1 SGHRS, CDR2 YFSETQ. The length of the CDR3 is 18 residues. V shed 3 bases and J 0 bases; nucleotides not matched to a gene: 6. CDR3 sequence (DNA): TGCGCCAGCAGCTGGGATGGACTAGCGGGGGGTAGCACAGATACGCAGTATTTT. Translated: CASSWDGLAGGSTDTQYF.

This chain links TRBV6-2 or TRBV6-3 with TRBJ2-1; possibly TRBD2 for D (6 bases). V was shortened by 6 bases and J by 1 base, with 22 bases between the two germline ends. Germline V gene lookup returns CDR1 MNHEY and CDR2 SVGEGT. The CDR3 totals 18 residues. CDR3 nucleotides: TGTGCCAGCAGGGGTCTGGCGGGGCTCCTTCTATCCTACAATGAGCAGTTCTTC. Translation: CASRGLAGLLLSYNEQFF.

This clonotype was picked up many times. The chain links TRBV5-1 to TRBJ2-4; possibly TRBD2 for D (5 bases). Trimming removed 4 bases at V and 0 bases at J, with 11 bases between. In germline, CDR1 is SGHRS, CDR2 YFSETQ. The CDR3 sequence is 15 residues long. CDR3 sequence reads: CASSVPGLAKNIQYF. For the CDR3, the DNA is TGCGCCAGCAGCGTGCCCGGACTAGCCAAAAACATTCAGTACTTC.

This clonotype was seen ten or more times. The rearrangement uses TRBV5-1 and TRBJ2-7, with TRBD1 as a possible D gene (5 bases). With 4 bases removed from V and 6 bases from J, the gap between germline ends came to 14 bases. This CDR3 contains 13 residues. The germline V gene encodes CDR1 SGHRS and CDR2 YFSETQ. CDR3 nucleotide sequence: TGCGCCAGCAGCCCCAGGGCCGGGCCCGAGCAGTACTTC. It codes for CASSPRAGPEQYF.

This clonotype was found many times. The rearrangement uses TRBV12-3 or TRBV12-4 and TRBJ1-5; TRBD1 might be the D (6 bases). This CDR3 is 14 amino acids long. Deletions cut 1 base from V and 6 bases from J, with 10 bases between. The CDR3 reads CASSLVQGGQPQHF. CDR3 sequence (DNA): TGTGCCAGCAGTTTAGTACAGGGAGGTCAGCCCCAGCATTTT.

The chain recombines TRBV4-3 with TRBJ2-7, with D maybe TRBD1 (5 bases). V was shortened by 0 bases and J by 3 bases, with 12 bases between the two germline ends. This CDR3 is built from 15 residues. From germline, CDR1 is LGHNA and CDR2 YSLEER. This CDR3 is CASSQEAQGYYEQYF. CDR3 sequence (DNA): TGCGCCAGCAGCCAAGAGGCCCAGGGATACTACGAGCAGTACTTC.

This clonotype showed up many times. The chain carries TRBV4-2 and TRBJ2-3; D perhaps matches TRBD1 (6 bases). The length of the CDR3 is 14 residues. Deletions cut 1 base from V and 1 base from J, with 6 bases between. CDR1 and CDR2 from the germline V gene are LGHNA and YNFKEQ. CDR3 DNA: TGTGCCAGCAGCCAAGGGACAGGCACAGATACGCAGTATTTT. Residues: CASSQGTGTDTQYF.

There are a few counts of this clonotype. V is TRBV7-9 and J is TRBJ2-1; D might be TRBD1 (6 bases). V was clipped by 4 bases and J by 4 bases, with 14 bases between them. CDR3 length equals 15 residues. Germline CDR1 SEHNR, CDR2 FQNEAQ (reference sequence). CDR3 loop: CASSSLNTGYNEQFF. CDR3 coding DNA: TGTGCCAGCAGCTCACTAAATACAGGGTACAATGAGCAGTTCTTC.

This clonotype was seen many times. J is TRBJ2-1 and V is TRBV18, with TRBD2 matching 11 bases. Per the germline V gene, CDR1 is KGHSH and CDR2 is LQKENI. The CDR3 extends over 14 amino acids. Losses at the gene ends were 4 bases for V and 9 bases for J; bases not matched to a gene: 5. This CDR3 reads CASSREGLAVEQFF. In DNA, the CDR3 is TGTGCCAGCTCACGAGAGGGACTAGCGGTTGAGCAGTTCTTC.

On this clonotype itself: A much more abundant neighbour one base away suggests this may be a read error. V gene TRBV24-1 combines with J gene TRBJ2-3; 9 nucleotides match TRBD2. In germline, CDR1 is KGHDR, CDR2 SFDVKD. The CDR3 spans 15 residues. The CDR3 region has the DNA TGTGCCGCCAGTGACCGACTAGCGGACACAGATACGCAGTATTTT. Translated, it gives CAASDRLADTDTQYF.

This clonotype was recorded at least ten times. The chain recombines TRBV5-1 with TRBJ1-1; no firm D call. The CDR3 runs 13 residues. Germline CDR1 SGHRS, CDR2 YFSETQ. Trimming removed 2 bases from V and 4 bases from J, with 9 bases in between. The CDR3 reads CASSLEHVTEAFF. CDR3 sequence (DNA): TGCGCCAGCAGCTTAGAACATGTCACTGAAGCTTTCTTT.

This clonotype was recorded at least ten times. The CDR3 coding sequence is TGCAGTGCTAGAGGACCCCCGGTAGCGGGAGGTATCGGGGAGCTGTTTTTT. Amino acids: CSARGPPVAGGIGELFF. The chain employs TRBV20-1 and TRBJ2-2, with 10 bases lining up with TRBD2. CDR1 and CDR2 (germline): DFQATT, SNEGSKA (reference sequence). J lost 7 bases, V lost 1 base, and 12 bases had no gene match. CDR3 size: 17 residues.

The V gene is TRBV11-1, the J gene TRBJ2-7; 8 nucleotides agree with TRBD2. The CDR3 extends over 13 amino acids. Germline V gene sequence: CDR1 SGHAT, CDR2 FQDESV (reference sequence). Trimming took 5 bases from V and 3 from J; bases not matched to a gene: 3. This CDR3 is CASSTGLVYEQYF. CDR3 DNA sequence: TGTGCCAGCAGCACGGGACTAGTCTACGAGCAGTACTTC.

This clonotype was found a few times. This CDR3 reads CASSRGASSYNEQFF. The CDR3 DNA reads TGTGCCAGCAGCCGTGGCGCCTCCTCCTACAATGAGCAGTTCTTC. The V and J genes are TRBV7-3 and TRBJ2-1; D uncertain. Trimming took off 5 bases at V and 0 bases at J, with 11 bases between the two ends. CDR1 is SGHTA and CDR2 is FQGTGA in the germline V gene. The CDR3 spans 15 residues.

In its sample, this clonotype was seen many times. DNA of the CDR3: TGTGCCAGCAGCGACTCAGGGGGAGCGAGCGGGGAGCTGTTTTTT. Protein sequence: CASSDSGGASGELFF. The genes are TRBV7-2 and TRBJ2-2; 7 nucleotides agree with TRBD1. Germline assignment: CDR1 SGHTA and CDR2 FQGNSA. Trimming at V came to 5 bases and at J to 7 bases, leaving 10 bases not matched to a gene. The CDR3 extends over 15 amino acids.

This clonotype was observed many times. The chain employs TRBV9 and TRBJ2-5; D unclear. V lost 3 bases and J 0 bases, leaving 9 bases between the germline ends. Germline lookup yields CDR1 SGDLS and CDR2 YYNGEE. This CDR3 region has 14 residues. For the CDR3, the DNA is TGTGCCAGCAGCGGACTGAGGTACCAAGAGACCCAGTACTTC. Its protein product is CASSGLRYQETQYF.

This clonotype was observed at least ten times. The chain employs TRBV27 and TRBJ1-1; no reliable D call. Germline V gene sequence: CDR1 MNHEY, CDR2 SMNVEV (reference sequence). Trimming removed 2 bases from V and 1 base from J, with 8 bases in between. This CDR3 is built from 14 residues. CDR3 DNA sequence: TGTGCCAGCAGTTTACTACAGCAGAACACTGAAGCTTTCTTT. Protein product: CASSLLQQNTEAFF.

This clonotype has a count of ten or more. The chain has TRBV20-1 and TRBJ2-5; TRBD2 matches at 11 bases. CDR1 and CDR2 (germline): DFQATT, SNEGSKA (reference sequence). This CDR3 region has 15 residues. J gave up 2 bases and V 4 bases, and 6 bases lay outside the gene matches. The CDR3 region is CSANPSGRPQETQYF. The CDR3 coding sequence is TGCAGTGCTAACCCTAGCGGGAGGCCACAAGAGACCCAGTACTTC.

In this sample, this clonotype turned up many times. The chain couples TRBV5-1 to TRBJ2-4; 10 nucleotides line up with TRBD1. Germline loops: CDR1 SGHRS, CDR2 YFSETQ. The CDR3 contains 15 residues. V trimming: 2 bases; J trimming: 9 bases; junction bases outside the gene matches: 8. The CDR3 protein is CASSLTTGGNPIQYF. The CDR3 DNA reads as TGCGCCAGCAGCTTAACGACAGGGGGCAATCCCATTCAGTACTTC.